The rows below give T cell receptor beta chains drawn from one sample of a study of blood T cells in healthy people across ages. MiXCR, run by TCRdb on the 5' RACE reads, gives a single entry per CDR3 protein. The data hold 1.4 million to 1.5 million distinct CDR3 sequences, with 42% observed a single time. Sample: blood. These receptors were taken from a woman in her late teens or twenties in good health. Each CDR3 is given with its conserved first and last residue. A D gene is named only where the DNA matches it firmly. Size values are once, few and many counts, or a class for expanded clones, and some rows have none.

.	TRBV7-2	.	TRBJ2-7	CASSVGSRGEQYF	TGTGCCAGCAGCGTAGGGTCTAGGGGCGAGCAGTACTTC
TRBD2	TRBV20-1	.	TRBJ2-7	CSASRLAGGTYEQYF	TGCAGTGCTAGCAGACTAGCGGGGGGGACCTACGAGCAGTACTTC
.	TRBV27	.	TRBJ2-6	CATRPADSGANVLTF	TGTGCCACCAGACCCGCAGACTCTGGGGCCAACGTCCTGACTTTC
.	TRBV10-3	.	TRBJ2-7	CAISESLAGSSYEQYF	TGTGCCATCAGTGAGTCTCTAGCAGGCTCCTCCTACGAGCAGTACTTC
.	TRBV9	few	TRBJ2-7	CASSVVQGGYEQYF	TGTGCCAGCAGCGTCGTACAGGGAGGTTACGAGCAGTACTTC
.	TRBV9	few	TRBJ2-5	CASSNPGETQYF	TGTGCCAGCAGTAACCCCGGGGAGACCCAGTACTTC
TRBD2	TRBV7-3	.	TRBJ2-5	CASSVTAGVETQYF	TGTGCCAGCAGCGTAACAGCGGGAGTGGAGACCCAGTACTTC
.	TRBV5-1	.	TRBJ1-6	CASSLQGEDNSPLHF	TGCGCCAGCAGCTTGCAGGGAGAGGATAATTCACCCCTCCACTTT
.	TRBV5-6	.	TRBJ1-6	CASSSAMGNSPLHF	TGTGCCAGCAGCTCGGCTATGGGGAATTCACCCCTCCACTTT
TRBD2	TRBV7-2	few	TRBJ2-1	CASSGLAGTYNEQFF	TGTGCCAGCAGCGGACTAGCGGGAACCTACAATGAGCAGTTCTTC
.	TRBV20-1	.	TRBJ2-7	CSASGPNNEQYF	TGCAGTGCTAGCGGGCCAAACAATGAGCAGTACTTC
.	TRBV20-1	.	TRBJ2-3	CSAQNRGTASTDTQYF	TGCAGTGCTCAGAACCGGGGCACAGCTAGCACAGATACGCAGTATTTT
TRBD1	TRBV10-3	few	TRBJ2-5	CAISEDRGAKETQYF	TGTGCCATCAGTGAGGACAGGGGGGCGAAGGAGACCCAGTACTTC
.	TRBV5-1	few	TRBJ2-7	CASSLDSPWEQYF	TGCGCCAGCAGCTTGGACAGCCCGTGGGAGCAGTACTTC
TRBD2	TRBV28	.	TRBJ2-7	CASSFSAGGGVEGSYEQYF	TGTGCCAGCAGTTTTTCAGCGGGAGGAGGTGTCGAGGGATCTTACGAGCAGTACTTC
.	TRBV29-1	few	TRBJ2-7	CSVDMSGAPYNEQYF	TGCAGCGTTGATATGTCGGGAGCCCCCTACAATGAGCAGTACTTC
.	TRBV20-1	.	TRBJ2-5	CSAMPPRQEATQYF	TGCAGTGCTATGCCCCCAAGGCAGGAAGCGACCCAGTACTTC
.	TRBV14	.	TRBJ1-2	CASSQDLGLLNYGYTF	TGTGCCAGCAGCCAAGATCTAGGCCTCCTCAACTATGGCTACACCTTC
.	TRBV28	few	TRBJ2-5	CASSTYSGRETQYF	TGTGCCAGCAGTACTTACTCGGGGCGGGAGACCCAGTACTTC
TRBD2	TRBV20-1	once	TRBJ2-7	CSASAGLAGIYEQYF	TGCAGTGCTTCTGCGGGACTAGCGGGCATCTACGAGCAGTACTTC
.	TRBV20-1	few	TRBJ2-7	CSATAGILRDVSSYEQYF	TGCAGTGCTACTGCCGGCATACTCAGGGACGTGAGCTCCTACGAGCAGTACTTC
TRBD1	TRBV5-1	.	TRBJ2-3	CASSPPTGDRTTDTQYF	TGCGCCAGCAGCCCACCGACAGGGGATCGGACCACAGATACGCAGTATTTT
TRBD1	TRBV6-5	.	TRBJ1-2	CASSSQGLAYGYTF	TGTGCCAGCAGCTCACAGGGGCTCGCCTATGGCTACACCTTC
.	TRBV12-3/TRBV12-4	.	TRBJ2-5	CASSYGERVNEQYF	TGTGCCAGCAGTTATGGGGAGAGGGTGAATGAGCAGTACTTC
.	TRBV4-1	few	TRBJ1-6	CASSQVGSPNSPLHF	TGCGCCAGCAGCCAAGTCGGCAGCCCTAATTCACCCCTCCACTTT
TRBD2	TRBV5-1	.	TRBJ2-1	CASRGLAGDNEQFF	TGCGCCAGCAGGGGACTAGCGGGAGACAATGAGCAGTTCTTC
.	TRBV11-2	.	TRBJ2-3	CASSLDRAGRTSTDTQCF	TGTGCCAGCAGCTTAGATCGGGCAGGAAGAACTAGCACAGATACGCAGTGTTTT
.	TRBV6-2/TRBV6-3	.	TRBJ2-1	CASSFSDRDNEQFF	TGTGCCAGCAGTTTCTCGGACAGAGACAATGAGCAGTTCTTC
TRBD2	TRBV6-7	many	TRBJ2-7	CASSLLLAAAGEQYF	TGTGCCAGCAGTCTCCTACTAGCGGCGGCGGGGGAGCAGTACTTC
TRBD2	TRBV4-1	many	TRBJ2-3	CASSQERLAVSTDTQYF	TGCGCCAGCAGCCAAGAAAGACTAGCGGTTAGCACAGATACGCAGTATTTT
.	TRBV30	few	TRBJ2-3	CAWSPTDTQYF	TGTGCCTGGAGCCCCACAGATACGCAGTATTTT
TRBD1	TRBV27	.	TRBJ2-7	CASSLSATGLSYEQYF	TGTGCCAGCAGTTTATCGGCGACAGGGCTCTCCTACGAGCAGTACTTC
.	TRBV6-6	.	TRBJ2-7	CASSWTIEQYF	TGTGCCAGCAGTTGGACTATCGAGCAGTACTTC
TRBD2	TRBV15	.	TRBJ2-2	CATSEAGIPGELFF	TGTGCCACCAGCGAAGCGGGGATACCCGGGGAGCTGTTTTTT
.	TRBV6-6	.	TRBJ1-2	CASSPVTYGYTF	TGTGCCAGCAGTCCCGTCACCTATGGCTACACCTTC
.	TRBV24-1	.	TRBJ2-2	CATSDSGVGELFF	TGTGCCACCAGTGATTCAGGGGTCGGGGAGCTGTTTTTT
.	TRBV3-1	.	TRBJ1-1	CASSSQGSPAEAFF	TGTGCCAGCAGCTCACAGGGATCACCCGCTGAAGCTTTCTTT
.	TRBV12-3/TRBV12-4	.	TRBJ2-3	CATARLADTQYF	TGTGCCACGGCCCGACTAGCAGATACGCAGTATTTT
.	TRBV12-3/TRBV12-4	few	TRBJ2-7	CASSPPGHTYEQYF	TGTGCCAGCAGTCCGCCCGGGCACACCTACGAGCAGTACTTC
.	TRBV7-9	.	TRBJ2-2	CASSLSLNTGELFF	TGTGCCAGCAGCTTATCCCTTAACACCGGGGAGCTGTTTTTT
.	TRBV2	.	TRBJ1-2	CASSERAVANYGYTF	TGTGCCAGCAGTGAAAGGGCAGTAGCTAACTATGGCTACACCTTC
.	TRBV4-1	.	TRBJ2-2	CASSRQGYANTGELFF	TGCGCCAGCAGCAGGCAGGGTTACGCGAACACCGGGGAGCTGTTTTTT
.	TRBV6-1	.	TRBJ1-2	CASGTPYGYTF	TGTGCCTCAGGGACCCCCTATGGCTACACCTTC
.	TRBV3-1	.	TRBJ1-6	CASSPLGRSNSPLHF	TGTGCCAGCAGCCCCCTAGGCAGGTCCAATTCACCCCTCCACTTT
.	TRBV12-3/TRBV12-4	.	TRBJ1-1	CASSLDLSNTEAFF	TGTGCCAGCAGTCTAGACCTAAGTAACACTGAAGCTTTCTTT
.	TRBV15	.	TRBJ1-2	CATSSDREDYGYTF	TGTGCCACCAGCTCCGATCGGGAGGACTATGGCTACACCTTC
.	TRBV7-2	.	TRBJ1-3	CASSPQGPGNTIYF	TGTGCCAGCAGCCCCCAGGGTCCTGGAAACACCATATATTTT
TRBD1	TRBV2	.	TRBJ1-2	CASRGQGDYTF	TGTGCCAGCAGAGGACAGGGGGACTACACCTTC
.	TRBV12-3/TRBV12-4	few	TRBJ1-2	CASSLTLSTYGYTF	TGTGCCAGCAGTCTAACGTTATCAACCTATGGCTACACCTTC
.	TRBV2	.	TRBJ1-2	CASSMRGGANYGYTF	TGTGCCAGCAGTATGAGGGGGGGAGCTAACTATGGCTACACCTTC